One and the same sample provided the 19 T cell receptor beta chains below, sequenced in a study of PD-1 blockade in classical Hodgkin lymphoma. The time point: cycle 4 day 1 (C4D1), after less than 7 weeks of nivolumab. Brentuximab vedotin exposure varied, and every patient relapsed after autologous stem cell transplantation. Produced via immunoSEQ multiplex PCR; TCRdb's table is partial and in-frame only. The table lists about 110,000 clones, approximately 89% of them singletons. This specimen consisted of peripheral blood mononuclear cells (PBMCs), obtained before the fourth cycle of nivolumab. The receptors were gathered from a human donor with classical Hodgkin lymphoma.

The chain carries TRBV6-1 and TRBJ2-5; perhaps TRBD1 as D (6 bases). This CDR3 region has 13 residues. Germline V gene sequence: CDR1 MNHNS, CDR2 SASEGT. Trimming removed 9 bases at V and 5 bases at J, with 16 bases between. CDR3 amino acids: CASNKGGRETQYF. CDR3 DNA: TGTGCCAGTAATAAAGGGGGACGGGAGACCCAGTACTTC.

The rearrangement joins TRBV6-5 to TRBJ2-7; D is tentatively TRBD1 or TRBD2 (5 bases each). Germline V lookup: CDR1 MNHEY, CDR2 SVGAGI. Trimming cost V 4 bases and J 1 base, with 8 bases left between them. The CDR3 is made up of 13 amino acids. The CDR3 sequence: CASSWDPSYEQYF. The CDR3 region has the DNA TGTGCCAGCAGTTGGGACCCATCCTACGAGCAGTACTTC.

This clone was found a few times. This chain connects TRBV5-4 to TRBJ2-7; 8 nucleotides line up with TRBD2. CDR1 is SGHNT, CDR2 YYREEE, per germline (reference sequence). The CDR3 sequence is 14 residues long. Unmatched junction bases numbered 8, after V lost 5 bases and J lost 4 bases. CDR3 loop: CASRPGSGMYEQYF. DNA of the CDR3: TGTGCCAGCAGACCGGGTAGCGGGATGTACGAGCAGTACTTC.

CDR3 protein: CASSFYGQGSTDTQYF. Written as DNA, the CDR3 is TGTGCCAGCAGCTTTTACGGACAGGGGAGCACAGATACGCAGTATTTT. The chain is built from TRBV7-9 and TRBJ2-3; 9 bases are a match to TRBD1. CDR1 and CDR2 from the germline V gene are SEHNR and FQNEAQ (reference sequence). This CDR3 has 16 residues. V shed 3 bases, J shed 0 bases, and the junction held 4 bases outside the gene matches.

The chain joins TRBV6-5 to TRBJ1-1, with D possibly matching TRBD1 (5 bases). Per germline, CDR1 MNHEY and CDR2 SVGAGI. The V end lost 4 bases, the J end lost 8 bases, and 14 bases lay between the germline ends. The CDR3 covers 13 residues. In nucleotides, the CDR3 is TGTGCCAGCAGTTGGGGACCGCTTGCGGAAGCTTTCTTT. It yields the protein CASSWGPLAEAFF.

The rearrangement joins TRBV6-6 to TRBJ1-1, with 8 bases that match TRBD1. The CDR3 totals 16 residues. Trimming cost V 2 bases and J 3 bases; bases outside gene matches: 8. Germline assignment: CDR1 MNHNY and CDR2 SVGAGI (reference sequence). Written as DNA, the CDR3 is TGTGCCAGCAGTTACACCCGGACAGGGTTTGACACTGAAGCTTTCTTT. Its translation is CASSYTRTGFDTEAFF.

The J gene is TRBJ1-3, the V gene TRBV2; TRBD1 matches 8 bases. With 8 bases clipped from V and 2 bases from J, the junction kept 14 bases outside the gene matches. Germline CDR1 reads SNHLY; CDR2 reads FYNNEI. The CDR3 is 17 residues long. The CDR3 DNA reads TGTGCCAGCTCGGCCCAGGGGGCGCGAACTGCTGGAAACACCATATATTTT. Translated, it gives CASSAQGARTAGNTIYF.

A single count supports this clone. V and J are TRBV6-5 and TRBJ1-2, with D uncertain. The CDR3 spans 13 residues. Looked up from germline, CDR1 is MNHEY and CDR2 is SVGAGI. V was clipped by 6 bases and J by 4 bases, with 12 bases between them. In DNA form, the CDR3 reads TGTGCCAGCAGGGCTGGTGAAGGCTATGGCTACACCTTC. It translates to CASRAGEGYGYTF.

CDR3 in amino acids: CASSSTGAAFF. In DNA form, the CDR3 reads TGTGCCAGCAGCTCGACAGGGGCGGCTTTCTTT. This chain joins TRBV27 and TRBJ1-1, with TRBD1 matching over 8 bases. The J segment lost 11 bases and the V segment lost 6 bases, leaving 5 bases of the junction unmatched. Germline loops: CDR1 MNHEY, CDR2 SMNVEV (reference sequence). The CDR3 extends over 11 amino acids.

J is TRBJ2-7 and V is TRBV7-2; no firm D call. The CDR3 has 11 residues. The V end was cut by 2 bases, the J end by 3 bases, with 2 bases between. Germline V gene lookup returns CDR1 SGHTA and CDR2 FQGNSA. This CDR3 is CASSLFYEQYF. DNA for the CDR3: TGTGCCAGCAGCTTATTCTACGAGCAGTACTTC.

This clone has just one count. The rearrangement joins TRBV7-9 to TRBJ2-3, with D unresolved. Germline CDR1 is SEHNR and CDR2 is FQNEAQ (reference sequence). Trimming cost V 3 bases and J 0 bases, with 13 bases left between them. CDR3 length: 16 residues. CDR3 amino acids: CASSLARGGSTDTQYF. As DNA, the CDR3 is TGTGCCAGCAGCTTGGCTAGAGGTGGTAGCACAGATACGCAGTATTTT.

V gene TRBV6-5 combines with J gene TRBJ1-4; 7 bases map to TRBD1. Germline V CDR1 and CDR2: MNHEY, SVGAGI. The CDR3 has 15 residues. V lost 6 bases, J lost 6 bases, and 10 bases stayed unmatched. CDR3 in amino acids: CASSPTGDYHEKLFF. The CDR3 region has the DNA TGTGCCAGCAGCCCCACAGGGGACTACCATGAAAAACTGTTTTTT.

The rearrangement joins TRBV6-5 to TRBJ2-1, with TRBD2 identical over 14 bases. The germline gives CDR1 MNHEY, CDR2 SVGAGI. Losses at the gene ends were 4 bases for V and 4 bases for J; bases not matched to a gene: 3. This CDR3 contains 16 residues. For the CDR3, the DNA is TGTGCCAGCAGTTCCAGACTAGCGGGAGGGTACAATGAGCAGTTCTTC. Amino acids: CASSSRLAGGYNEQFF.

The rearrangement joins TRBV28 to TRBJ2-5; D assignment may be TRBD1 or TRBD2 (6 bases each). Germline values: CDR1 MDHEN, CDR2 SYDVKM. The CDR3 spans 13 residues. Trimming took off 7 bases at V and 4 bases at J, with 13 bases between the two ends. The CDR3: CASMTGGRETQYF. CDR3 sequence (DNA): TGTGCCAGCATGACAGGAGGGAGAGAGACCCAGTACTTC.

V gene TRBV28 combines with J gene TRBJ2-2, with 9 bases matching TRBD2. This CDR3 has 21 residues. V shed 2 bases, J shed 4 bases, and the junction held 20 bases outside the gene matches. Germline V CDR1 and CDR2: MDHEN, SYDVKM. In nucleotides, the CDR3 is TGTGCCAGCAGTTTAGCCAAGTTTAGCCTTTGGACTAGCGTCGGCACCGGGGAGCTGTTTTTT. Encoded protein: CASSLAKFSLWTSVGTGELFF.

The chain's CDR3 is CASSFNTGSTDTQYF. In DNA form, the CDR3 reads TGTGCCAGCAGCTTTAATACCGGGAGCACAGATACGCAGTATTTT. The chain is built from TRBV11-2 and TRBJ2-3; D ambiguous. Germline CDR1 SGHAT, CDR2 FQNNGV. Trimming left V 3 bases short and J 0 bases short, with 10 bases between. The CDR3 sequence is 15 residues long.

CDR3 coding DNA: TGCGCCAGCAGCCTTAATGAGGGAGAAGGTTTCGAGCAGTACTTC. Residues: CASSLNEGEGFEQYF. The chain employs TRBV4-3 and TRBJ2-7; the D gene is possibly TRBD2 (5 bases). V dropped 4 bases and J dropped 6 bases, with 19 bases sitting between them. The CDR3 has 15 residues. Germline V gene lookup returns CDR1 LGHNA and CDR2 YSLEER.

The rearrangement links TRBV30 to TRBJ1-2; 8 positions agree with TRBD1. Trimming removed 8 bases from V and 8 bases from J; junction bases left unmatched: 10. The CDR3 has 12 residues. CDR1 and CDR2 (germline): GTSNPN, SVGIG (reference sequence). In DNA form, the CDR3 reads TGTGCCCATGACCAGGGGGCGCCGGGCTACACCTTC. Protein: CAHDQGAPGYTF.

V is TRBV5-6 and J is TRBJ2-7; no definite D call. The CDR3 length is 17 residues. The germline V gene has CDR1 SGHDT and CDR2 YYEEEE. The V end was cut by 3 bases, the J end by 2 bases, with 21 bases between. The CDR3 region has the DNA TGTGCCAGCAGCTCATTTATCTACCCGGGTCAAACCTACGAGCAGTACTTC. Translation: CASSSFIYPGQTYEQYF.